This T cell receptor (beta chain) was profiled in a study of T cell changes during pregnancy in multiple sclerosis. Using immunoSEQ multiplex PCR, the repertoire was profiled, and TCRdb retains in-frame clones only, with some absent. The sample holds 20,000 to 25,000 clones, approximately 86% seen once. J was trimmed by 4 bases and V by 7 bases; bases with no gene match: 7. CDR1 is SGHRS and CDR2 is YFSETQ in the germline V gene. CDR3 length: 14 residues. This sequence originates from a female donor in good health, enrolled as a control in a pregnancy study. The chain is built from TRBV5-1 and TRBJ2-7; 11 bases line up with TRBD1. The specimen comprised CD4+ T cells from peripheral blood mononuclear cells, sampled in the first trimester of pregnancy. The chain's CDR3 is CASGSDRGPYEQYF. Written as DNA, the CDR3 is TGCGCCAGCGGATCGGACAGGGGGCCGTACGAGCAGTACTTC.